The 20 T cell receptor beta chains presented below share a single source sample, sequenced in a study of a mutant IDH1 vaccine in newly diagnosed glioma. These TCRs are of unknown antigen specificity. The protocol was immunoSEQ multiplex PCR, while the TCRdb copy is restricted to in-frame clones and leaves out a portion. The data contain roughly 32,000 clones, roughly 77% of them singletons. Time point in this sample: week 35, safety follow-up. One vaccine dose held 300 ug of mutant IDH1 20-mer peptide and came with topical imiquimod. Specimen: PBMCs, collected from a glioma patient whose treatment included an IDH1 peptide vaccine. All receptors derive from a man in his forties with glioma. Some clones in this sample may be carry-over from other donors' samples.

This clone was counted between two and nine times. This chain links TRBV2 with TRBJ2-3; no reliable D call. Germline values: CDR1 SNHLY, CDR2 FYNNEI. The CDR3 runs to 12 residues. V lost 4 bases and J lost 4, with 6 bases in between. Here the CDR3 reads CASSGDADTQYF. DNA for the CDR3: TGTGCCAGCAGTGGGGATGCAGATACGCAGTATTTT.

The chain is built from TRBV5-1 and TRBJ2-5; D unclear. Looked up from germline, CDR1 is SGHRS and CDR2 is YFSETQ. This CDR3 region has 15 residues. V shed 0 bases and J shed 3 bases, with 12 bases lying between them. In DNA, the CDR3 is TGCGCCAGCAGCTTGGTGTCGCGGAAAGAAGAGACCCAGTACTTC. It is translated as CASSLVSRKEETQYF. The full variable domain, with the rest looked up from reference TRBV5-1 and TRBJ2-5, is KAGVTQTPRYLIKTRGQQVTLSCSPISGHRSVSWYQQTPGQGLQFLFEYFSETQRNKGNFPGRFSGRQFSNSRSEMNVSTLELGDSALYLCASSLVSRKEETQYFGPGTRLLVL.

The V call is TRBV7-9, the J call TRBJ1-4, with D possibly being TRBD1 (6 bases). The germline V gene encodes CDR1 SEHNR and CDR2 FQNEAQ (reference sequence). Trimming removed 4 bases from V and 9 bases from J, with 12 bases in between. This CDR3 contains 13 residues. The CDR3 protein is CASSSLQGQKLFF. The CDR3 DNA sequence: TGTGCCAGCAGCTCACTGCAGGGGCAAAAACTGTTTTTT.

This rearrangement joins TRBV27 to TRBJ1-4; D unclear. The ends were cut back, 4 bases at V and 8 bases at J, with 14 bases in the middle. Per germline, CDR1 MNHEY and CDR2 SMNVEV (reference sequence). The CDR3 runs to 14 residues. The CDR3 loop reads CASSSSPSGEKLFF. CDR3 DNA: TGTGCCAGCAGTTCCTCGCCCTCGGGCGAAAAACTGTTTTTT.

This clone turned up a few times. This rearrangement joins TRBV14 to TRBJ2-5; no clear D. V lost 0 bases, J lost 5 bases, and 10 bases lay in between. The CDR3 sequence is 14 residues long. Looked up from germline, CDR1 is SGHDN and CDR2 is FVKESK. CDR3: CASSQDLGRETQYF. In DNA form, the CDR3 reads TGTGCCAGCAGCCAAGATTTGGGTCGGGAGACCCAGTACTTC.

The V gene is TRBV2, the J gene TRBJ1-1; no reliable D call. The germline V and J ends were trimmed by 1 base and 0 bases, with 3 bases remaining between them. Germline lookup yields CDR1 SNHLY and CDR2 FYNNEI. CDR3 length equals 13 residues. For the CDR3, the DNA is TGTGCCAGCAGTGAAGAGATGAACACTGAAGCTTTCTTT. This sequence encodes CASSEEMNTEAFF.

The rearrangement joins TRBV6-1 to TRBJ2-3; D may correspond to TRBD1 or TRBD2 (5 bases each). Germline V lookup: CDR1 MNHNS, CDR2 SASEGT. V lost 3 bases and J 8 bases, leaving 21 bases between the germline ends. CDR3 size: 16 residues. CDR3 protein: CASSERWDLQLGTQYF. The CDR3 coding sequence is TGTGCCAGCAGTGAGAGATGGGACCTACAACTCGGTACGCAGTATTTT.

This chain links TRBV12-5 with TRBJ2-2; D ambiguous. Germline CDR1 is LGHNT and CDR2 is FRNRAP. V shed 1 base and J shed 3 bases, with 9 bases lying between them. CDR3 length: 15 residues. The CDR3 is CASGLGLLDTGELFF. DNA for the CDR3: TGTGCTAGTGGTTTGGGACTCCTAGACACCGGGGAGCTGTTTTTT.

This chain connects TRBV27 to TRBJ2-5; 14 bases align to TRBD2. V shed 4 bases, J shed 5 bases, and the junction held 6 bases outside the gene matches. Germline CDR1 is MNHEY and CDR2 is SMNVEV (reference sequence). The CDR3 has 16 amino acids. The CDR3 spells CASSSPRTSGGETQYF. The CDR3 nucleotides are TGTGCCAGCAGTTCGCCCCGGACTAGCGGGGGGGAGACCCAGTACTTC.

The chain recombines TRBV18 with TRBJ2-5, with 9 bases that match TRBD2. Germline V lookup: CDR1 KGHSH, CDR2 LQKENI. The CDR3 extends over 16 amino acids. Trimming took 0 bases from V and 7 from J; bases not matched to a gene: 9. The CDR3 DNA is TGTGCCAGCTCACCACCGATTAGCGGGGGCTCTGGGACCCAGTACTTC. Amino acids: CASSPPISGGSGTQYF.

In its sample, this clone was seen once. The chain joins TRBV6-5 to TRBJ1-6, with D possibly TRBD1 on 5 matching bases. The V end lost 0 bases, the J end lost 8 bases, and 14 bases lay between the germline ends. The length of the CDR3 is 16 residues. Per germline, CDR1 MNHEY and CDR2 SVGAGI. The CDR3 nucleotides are TGTGCCAGCAGTTACTCGAACGGGGCGGGGGATTCACCCCTCCACTTT. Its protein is CASSYSNGAGDSPLHF.

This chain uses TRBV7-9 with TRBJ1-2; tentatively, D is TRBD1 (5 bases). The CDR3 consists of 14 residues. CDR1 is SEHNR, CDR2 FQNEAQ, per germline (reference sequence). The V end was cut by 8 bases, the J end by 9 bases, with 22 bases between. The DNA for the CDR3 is TGTGCCAGCGTGAGGGACCTCGATGTGAGGAGCTACACCTTC. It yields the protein CASVRDLDVRSYTF.

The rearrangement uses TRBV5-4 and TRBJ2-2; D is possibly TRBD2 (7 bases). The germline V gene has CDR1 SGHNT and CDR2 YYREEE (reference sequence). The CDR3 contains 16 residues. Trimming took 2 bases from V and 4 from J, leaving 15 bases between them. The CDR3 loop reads CASSLGGAQRTGELFF. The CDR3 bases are TGTGCCAGCAGCTTAGGGGGGGCGCAGCGCACCGGGGAGCTGTTTTTT. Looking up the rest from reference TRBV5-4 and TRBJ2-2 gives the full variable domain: ETGVTQSPTHLIKTRGQQVTLRCSSQSGHNTVSWYQQALGQGPQFIFQYYREEENGRGNFPPRFSGLQFPNYSSELNVNALELDDSALYLCASSLGGAQRTGELFFGEGSRLTVL.

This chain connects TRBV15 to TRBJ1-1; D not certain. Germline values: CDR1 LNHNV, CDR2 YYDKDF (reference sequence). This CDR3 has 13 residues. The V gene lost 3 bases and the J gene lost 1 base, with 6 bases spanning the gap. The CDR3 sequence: CATSSLRNTEAFF. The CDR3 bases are TGTGCCACCAGCAGTTTAAGGAACACTGAAGCTTTCTTT.

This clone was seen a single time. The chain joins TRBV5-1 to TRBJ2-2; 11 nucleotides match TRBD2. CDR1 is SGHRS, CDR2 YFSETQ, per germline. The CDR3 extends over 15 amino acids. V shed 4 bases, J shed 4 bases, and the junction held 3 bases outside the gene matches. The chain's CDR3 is CASSGSGGVTGELFF. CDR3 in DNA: TGCGCCAGCAGCGGTAGCGGGGGGGTCACCGGGGAGCTGTTTTTT. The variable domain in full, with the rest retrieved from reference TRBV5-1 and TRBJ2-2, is KAGVTQTPRYLIKTRGQQVTLSCSPISGHRSVSWYQQTPGQGLQFLFEYFSETQRNKGNFPGRFSGRQFSNSRSEMNVSTLELGDSALYLCASSGSGGVTGELFFGEGSRLTVL.

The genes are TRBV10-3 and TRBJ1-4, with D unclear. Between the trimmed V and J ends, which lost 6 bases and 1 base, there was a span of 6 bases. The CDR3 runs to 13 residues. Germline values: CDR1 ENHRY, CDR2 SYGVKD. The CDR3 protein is CAIRRETNEKLFF. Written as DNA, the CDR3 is TGTGCCATCAGGAGGGAAACTAATGAAAAACTGTTTTTT.

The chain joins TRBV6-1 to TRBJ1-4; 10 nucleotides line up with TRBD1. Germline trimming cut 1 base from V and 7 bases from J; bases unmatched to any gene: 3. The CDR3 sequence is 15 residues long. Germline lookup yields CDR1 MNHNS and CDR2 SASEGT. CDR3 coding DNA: TGTGCCAGCAGTGAAGGGACAGGGGGTTTTGAAAAACTGTTTTTT. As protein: CASSEGTGGFEKLFF.

CDR3 DNA sequence: TGCGCCAGCAGCTCCCCTGAGGGGGAGGACTATGGCTACACCTTC. It specifies CASSSPEGEDYGYTF. The rearrangement joins TRBV5-1 to TRBJ1-2, with a tentative D call TRBD1 (6 bases). V dropped 3 bases and J dropped 3 bases, with 15 bases sitting between them. The CDR3 loop spans 15 amino acids. Germline V lookup: CDR1 SGHRS, CDR2 YFSETQ.

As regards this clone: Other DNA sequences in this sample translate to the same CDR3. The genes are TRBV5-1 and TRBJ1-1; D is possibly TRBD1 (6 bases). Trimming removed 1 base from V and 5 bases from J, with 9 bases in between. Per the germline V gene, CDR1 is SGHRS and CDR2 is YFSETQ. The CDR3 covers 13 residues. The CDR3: CASSLRGGTEAFF. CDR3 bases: TGCGCCAGCAGCTTGAGGGGGGGGACTGAAGCTTTCTTT.

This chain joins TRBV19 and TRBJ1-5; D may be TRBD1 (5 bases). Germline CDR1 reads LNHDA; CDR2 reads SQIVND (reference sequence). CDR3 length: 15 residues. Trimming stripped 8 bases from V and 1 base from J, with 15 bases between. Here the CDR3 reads CASQGQGGSNQPQHF. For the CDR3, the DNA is TGTGCCAGTCAAGGCCAGGGAGGGAGCAATCAGCCCCAGCATTTT.